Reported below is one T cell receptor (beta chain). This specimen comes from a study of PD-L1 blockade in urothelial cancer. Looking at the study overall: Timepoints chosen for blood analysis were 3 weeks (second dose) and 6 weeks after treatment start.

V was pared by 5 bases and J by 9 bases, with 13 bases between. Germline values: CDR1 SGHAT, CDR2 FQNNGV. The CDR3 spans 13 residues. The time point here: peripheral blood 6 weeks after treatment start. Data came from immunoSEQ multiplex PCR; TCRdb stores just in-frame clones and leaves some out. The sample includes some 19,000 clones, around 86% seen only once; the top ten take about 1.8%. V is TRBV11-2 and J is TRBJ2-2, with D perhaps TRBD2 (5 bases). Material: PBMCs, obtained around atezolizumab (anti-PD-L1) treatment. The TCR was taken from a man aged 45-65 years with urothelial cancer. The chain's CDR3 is CASSLRTERELFF. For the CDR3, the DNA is TGTGCCAGCAGCCTCCGGACTGAAAGGGAGCTGTTTTTT.